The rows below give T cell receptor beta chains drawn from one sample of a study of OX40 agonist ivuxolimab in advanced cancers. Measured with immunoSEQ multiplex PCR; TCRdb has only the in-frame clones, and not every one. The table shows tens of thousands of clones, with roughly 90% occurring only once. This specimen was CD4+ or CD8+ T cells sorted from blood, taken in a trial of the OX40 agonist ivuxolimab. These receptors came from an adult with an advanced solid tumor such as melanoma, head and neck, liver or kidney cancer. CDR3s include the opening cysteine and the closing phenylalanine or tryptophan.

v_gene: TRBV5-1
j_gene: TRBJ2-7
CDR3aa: CASSLDGTGSLGRYEQYF

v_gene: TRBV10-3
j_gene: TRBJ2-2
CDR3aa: CAISESKGSYTGELFF

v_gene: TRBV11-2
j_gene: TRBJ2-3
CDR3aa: CASSLGLSGGTDTQYF

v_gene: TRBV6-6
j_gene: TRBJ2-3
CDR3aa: CASSRLAGADTQYF

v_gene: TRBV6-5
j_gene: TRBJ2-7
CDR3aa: CASSDGLAGEQYF

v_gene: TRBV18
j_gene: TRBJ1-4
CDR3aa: CASSPGQPDEKLFF

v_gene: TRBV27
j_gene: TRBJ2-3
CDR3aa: CASRRQVASTDTQYF

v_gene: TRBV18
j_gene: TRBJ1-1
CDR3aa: CASSPPNLQGARTEAFF

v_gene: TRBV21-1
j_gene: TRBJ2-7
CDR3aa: CASSNDSLAGDYGYEQYF

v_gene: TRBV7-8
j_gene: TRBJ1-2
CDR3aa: CATQGRVYGYTF

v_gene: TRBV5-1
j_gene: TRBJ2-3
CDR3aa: CASRGLAGTDTQYF

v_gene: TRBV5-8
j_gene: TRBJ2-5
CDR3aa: CASSTGQGRDETQYF

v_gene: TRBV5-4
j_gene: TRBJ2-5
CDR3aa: CASSLNIIQETQYF

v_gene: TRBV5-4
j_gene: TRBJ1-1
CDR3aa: CASSLTVSNTEAFF

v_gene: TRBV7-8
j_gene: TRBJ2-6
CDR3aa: CASSLVGVDLGGANVLTF

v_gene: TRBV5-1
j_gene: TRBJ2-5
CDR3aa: CASSLGGSRETQYF

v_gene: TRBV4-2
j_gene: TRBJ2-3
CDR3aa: CASSHLLTTGGTDTQYF

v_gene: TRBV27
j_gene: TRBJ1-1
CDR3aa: CASSLIGLTAENTEAFF

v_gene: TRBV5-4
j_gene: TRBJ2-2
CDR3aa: CASSPGGSPLAGELFF

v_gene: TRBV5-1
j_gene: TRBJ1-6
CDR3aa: CASSLGQGGTYNSPLHF

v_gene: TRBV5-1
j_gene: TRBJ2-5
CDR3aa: CASSQTGAQETQYF

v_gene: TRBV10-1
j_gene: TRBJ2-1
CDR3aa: CASSGGFDRGVNEQFF

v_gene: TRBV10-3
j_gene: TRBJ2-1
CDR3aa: CAISGNYNEQFF